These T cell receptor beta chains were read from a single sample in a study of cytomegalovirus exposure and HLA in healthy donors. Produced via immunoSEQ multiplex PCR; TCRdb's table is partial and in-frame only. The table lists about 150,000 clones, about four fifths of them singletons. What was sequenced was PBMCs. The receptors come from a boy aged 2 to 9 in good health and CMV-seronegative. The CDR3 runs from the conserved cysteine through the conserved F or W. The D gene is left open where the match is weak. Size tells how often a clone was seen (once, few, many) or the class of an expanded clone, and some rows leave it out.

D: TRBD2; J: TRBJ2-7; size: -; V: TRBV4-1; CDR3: CASSQVLRLAGGTYEQYF; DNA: TGCGCCAGCAGCCAAGTATTGAGACTAGCGGGAGGCACCTACGAGCAGTACTTC
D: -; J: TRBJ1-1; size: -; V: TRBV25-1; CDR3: CASSDPTRGAFF; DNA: TGTGCCAGCAGTGACCCTACCCGGGGGGCTTTCTTT
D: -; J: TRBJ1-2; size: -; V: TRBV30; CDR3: CAWSVARGYGYTF; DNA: TGTGCCTGGAGTGTTGCCAGGGGCTATGGCTACACCTTC
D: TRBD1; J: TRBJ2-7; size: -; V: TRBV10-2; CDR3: CASTAGTGIYEQYF; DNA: TGCGCCAGCACTGCCGGGACAGGGATTTACGAGCAGTACTTC
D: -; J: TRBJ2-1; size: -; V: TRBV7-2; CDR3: CASSIGRGNEQFF; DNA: TGTGCCAGCAGCATCGGACGGGGCAATGAGCAGTTCTTC
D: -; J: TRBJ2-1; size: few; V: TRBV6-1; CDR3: CASSETAGSSYNEQFF; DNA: TGTGCCAGCAGTGAAACTGCGGGCTCCTCCTACAATGAGCAGTTCTTC
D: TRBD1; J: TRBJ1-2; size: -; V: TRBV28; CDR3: CASRDRDRDYGYTF; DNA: TGTGCCAGCAGGGACCGGGACAGGGACTATGGCTACACCTTC
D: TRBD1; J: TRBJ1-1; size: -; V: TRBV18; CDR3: CASSPRGPMNTEAFF; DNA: TGTGCCAGCTCACCCAGGGGGCCAATGAACACTGAAGCTTTCTTT
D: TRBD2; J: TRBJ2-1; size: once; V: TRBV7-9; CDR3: CASSLEGGRAREQFF; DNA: TGTGCCAGCAGCTTAGAGGGCGGGAGGGCCAGGGAGCAGTTCTTC
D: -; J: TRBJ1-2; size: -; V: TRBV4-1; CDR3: CASSQELAAVYGYTF; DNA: TGCGCCAGCAGCCAAGAGCTTGCGGCGGTCTATGGCTACACCTTC
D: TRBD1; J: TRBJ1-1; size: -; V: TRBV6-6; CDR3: CASSYGTGVTEAFF; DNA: TGTGCCAGCAGTTATGGGACAGGGGTCACTGAAGCTTTCTTT
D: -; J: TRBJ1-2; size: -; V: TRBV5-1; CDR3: CASSPGLGRSYGYTF; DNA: TGCGCCAGCAGCCCGGGATTGGGCCGTTCATATGGCTACACCTTC
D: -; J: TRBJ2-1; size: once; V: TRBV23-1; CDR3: CASSLGSQQRNEQFF; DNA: TGCGCCAGCAGTCTAGGCTCCCAACAGCGGAATGAGCAGTTCTTC
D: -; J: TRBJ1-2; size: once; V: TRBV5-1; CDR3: CASSPPRGRDGYTF; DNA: TGCGCCAGCAGCCCACCGAGGGGGAGGGATGGCTACACCTTC
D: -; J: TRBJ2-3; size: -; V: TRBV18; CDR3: CASSPIGSAKDTQYF; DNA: TGTGCCAGCTCCCCGATTGGAAGCGCGAAAGATACGCAGTATTTT
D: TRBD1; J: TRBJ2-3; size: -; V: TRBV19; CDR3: CATGQEKVTDTQYF; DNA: TGTGCCACTGGACAGGAGAAGGTGACAGATACGCAGTATTTT
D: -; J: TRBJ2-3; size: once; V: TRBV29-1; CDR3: CSVGTSTDTQYF; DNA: TGCAGCGTTGGAACTAGCACAGATACGCAGTATTTT
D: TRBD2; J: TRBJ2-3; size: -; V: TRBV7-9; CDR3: CASSLELALDTQYF; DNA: TGTGCCAGCAGCTTAGAACTAGCGCTAGATACGCAGTATTTT
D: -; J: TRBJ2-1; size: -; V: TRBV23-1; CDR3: CASSQGLQGDDEQFF; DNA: TGCGCCAGCAGTCAGGGACTTCAGGGAGACGATGAGCAGTTCTTC
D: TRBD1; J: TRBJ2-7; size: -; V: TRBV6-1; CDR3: CASSEARGQTEQYF; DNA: TGTGCCAGCAGTGAAGCGAGGGGGCAGACCGAGCAGTACTTC
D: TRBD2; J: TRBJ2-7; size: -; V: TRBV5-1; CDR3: CASSFGSGVYEQYF; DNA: TGCGCCAGCAGCTTTGGGAGCGGGGTTTACGAGCAGTACTTC
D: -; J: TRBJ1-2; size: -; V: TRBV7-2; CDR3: CASSLVEGDGYTF; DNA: TGTGCCAGCAGCTTAGTAGAGGGAGATGGCTACACCTTC
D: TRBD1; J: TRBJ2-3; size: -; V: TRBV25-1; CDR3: CASSVGTVADTQYF; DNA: TGTGCCAGCAGTGTGGGGACAGTAGCAGATACGCAGTATTTT
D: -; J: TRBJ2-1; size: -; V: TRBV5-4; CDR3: CASSLAGELGSYNEQFF; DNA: TGTGCCAGCAGCTTGGCCGGGGAACTGGGCTCGTACAATGAGCAGTTCTTC
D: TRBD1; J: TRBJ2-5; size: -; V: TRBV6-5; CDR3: CASFRLDRGYF; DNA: TGTGCCAGCTTCCGACTAGACAGGGGGTACTTC
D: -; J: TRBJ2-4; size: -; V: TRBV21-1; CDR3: CASSGEGKGQGIAKNIQYF; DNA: TGTGCCAGCAGCGGGGAGGGGAAGGGGCAGGGGATAGCCAAAAACATTCAGTACTTC
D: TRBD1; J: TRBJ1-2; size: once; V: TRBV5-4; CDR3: CASRTGDRGLEGYTF; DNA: TGTGCCAGCAGGACCGGGGACAGGGGGCTGGAGGGCTACACCTTC
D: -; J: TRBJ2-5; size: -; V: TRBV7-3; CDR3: CASSQGVASQETQYF; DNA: TGTGCCAGCAGCCAAGGGGTGGCCAGTCAAGAGACCCAGTACTTC
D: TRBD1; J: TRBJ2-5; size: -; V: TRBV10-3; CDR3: CAIRTDRGGETQYF; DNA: TGTGCCATCAGGACCGACAGGGGAGGAGAGACCCAGTACTTC
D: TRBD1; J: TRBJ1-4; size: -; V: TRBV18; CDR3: CASSPVQGAGATNEKLFF; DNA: TGTGCCAGCTCACCCGTTCAGGGGGCGGGAGCAACTAATGAAAAACTGTTTTTT
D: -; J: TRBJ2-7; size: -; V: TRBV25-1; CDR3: CASSEAGMPYEQYF; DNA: TGTGCCAGCAGTGAGGCAGGGATGCCCTACGAGCAGTACTTC
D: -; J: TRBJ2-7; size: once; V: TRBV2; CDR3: CASRVGAIEDEQYF; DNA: TGTGCCAGCAGGGTGGGGGCGATAGAAGACGAGCAGTACTTC
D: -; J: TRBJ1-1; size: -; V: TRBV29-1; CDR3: CSVDGQMNMNTEAFF; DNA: TGCAGCGTCGACGGACAGATGAACATGAACACTGAAGCTTTCTTT
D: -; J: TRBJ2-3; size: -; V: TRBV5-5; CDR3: CASSFGGTSTDTQYF; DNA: TGTGCCAGCAGCTTCGGGGGAACAAGCACAGATACGCAGTATTTT
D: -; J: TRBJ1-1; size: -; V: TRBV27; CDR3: CASSPAGGGPNTEAFF; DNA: TGTGCCAGCAGTCCCGCAGGCGGGGGACCGAACACTGAAGCTTTCTTT
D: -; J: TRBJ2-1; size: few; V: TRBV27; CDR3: CASSLFPASNEQFF; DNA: TGTGCCAGCAGTTTATTTCCCGCGAGCAATGAGCAGTTCTTC
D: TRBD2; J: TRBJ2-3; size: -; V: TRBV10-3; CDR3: CAIRKTSGITDTQYF; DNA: TGTGCCATCAGGAAAACTAGCGGGATCACAGATACGCAGTATTTT
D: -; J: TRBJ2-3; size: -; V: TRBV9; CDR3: CASSGVGSSAFVSDTQYF; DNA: TGTGCCAGCAGCGGAGTCGGGTCTAGCGCCTTTGTGAGTGATACGCAGTATTTT
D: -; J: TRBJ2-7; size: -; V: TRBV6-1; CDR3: CASSASRAYEQYF; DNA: TGTGCCAGCAGCGCTTCGAGAGCTTACGAGCAGTACTTC
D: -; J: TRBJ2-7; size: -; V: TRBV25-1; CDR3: CASRSGADSYEQYF; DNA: TGTGCCAGTAGAAGTGGTGCGGATTCCTACGAGCAGTACTTC
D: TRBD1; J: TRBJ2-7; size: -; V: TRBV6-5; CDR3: CASKGQGYEQYF; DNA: TGTGCCAGCAAAGGACAGGGGTACGAGCAGTACTTC
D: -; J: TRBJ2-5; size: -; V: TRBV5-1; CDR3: CASSLVWGGETQYF; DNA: TGCGCCAGCAGCTTGGTATGGGGGGGCGAGACCCAGTACTTC
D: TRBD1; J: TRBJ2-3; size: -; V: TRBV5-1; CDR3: CASSPRPGQGSTDTQYF; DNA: TGCGCCAGCAGCCCACGTCCGGGACAGGGTAGCACAGATACGCAGTATTTT
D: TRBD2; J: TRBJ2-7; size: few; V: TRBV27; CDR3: CANLAGSLSYEQYF; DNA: TGTGCCAACTTAGCGGGAAGCCTCTCCTACGAGCAGTACTTC